This TCR beta chain was identified during a study of multiple sclerosis patients with progressive multifocal leukoencephalopathy. Time point: 6 months of natalizumab therapy. Clones were sequenced by immunoSEQ multiplex PCR, and TCRdb holds only the in-frame ones, with some missing. Of tens of thousands of clones listed, 89% are singletons. The J segment lost 5 bases and the V segment lost 3 bases, leaving 10 bases of the junction unmatched. The CDR3 runs 15 residues. Germline CDR1 and CDR2: SGHKS and YYEKEE (reference sequence). The sequence was obtained from a human donor with multiple sclerosis. This specimen consisted of PBMCs, obtained from a patient treated with natalizumab. V and J are TRBV5-5 and TRBJ1-1; 7 nucleotides align to TRBD1. CDR3 in DNA: TGTGCCAGCAGCTGGATGACAGGGTTGGGGACTGAAGCTTTCTTT. This encodes CASSWMTGLGTEAFF. The full variable domain, its missing parts supplied by reference TRBV5-5 and TRBJ1-1, is DAGVTQSPTHLIKTRGQQVTLRCSPISGHKSVSWYQQVLGQGPQFIFQYYEKEERGRGNFPDRFSARQFPNYSSELNVNALLLGDSALYLCASSWMTGLGTEAFFGQGTRLTVV.